This T cell receptor (beta chain) was documented in a study of CD8 T cells in ankylosing spondylitis. Study results and limitations: Earlier studies detected some motif variants in reactive arthritis synovial fluid and blood. Clones tied to disease were said to be significantly enriched in matched ankylosing spondylitis synovial fluid. Seemingly distinctive of ankylosing spondylitis blood was a TCR beta motif formed by eight highly homologous variants.

Notes on this clonotype: Its specificity is not known.

The germline gives CDR1 SGHRS, CDR2 YFSETQ. This CDR3 comprises 13 residues. Trimming shortened V by 4 bases and J by 5 bases, and 12 bases separated the two germline ends. Each CDR3 protein is one row after TCRdb ran MiXCR on the 5' RACE reads. The data hold around 890,000 distinct CDR3 sequences, with about 12% observed a single time. The V gene is TRBV5-1, the J gene TRBJ2-5; no clear D gene. The origin of this receptor is a male donor with ankylosing spondylitis. The sequenced material came from blood, either unsorted or a sorted T cell fraction (not recorded which). CDR3 sequence (DNA): TGCGCCAGCAGCATAGGATCTTCGGAGACCCAGTACTTC. Amino acid sequence: CASSIGSSETQYF.